The 12 T cell receptor beta chains below were found in one sample sequenced in a study of blood T cells in healthy people across ages. Together with a sample-barcoded 5' primer, a J-beta primer mix was included in a second PCR lasting about 7 to 11 cycles. MiXCR, run by TCRdb on the 5' RACE reads, gives a single entry per CDR3 protein. Here the sample spans 1 million or so distinct CDR3 sequences, less than 25% being singletons. This same sample was also part of a study on T cells of mothers and their children.

Sequencing was done on a sample of blood. The receptor source for this set is a girl aged 2 to 10 in good health.

This clonotype appeared a few times. The chain combines TRBV7-2 with TRBJ2-5, with 9 bases matching TRBD2. Losses at the gene ends were 2 bases for V and 3 bases for J; bases not matched to a gene: 7. Germline CDR1 reads SGHTA; CDR2 reads FQGNSA. This CDR3 is 16 amino acids long. CDR3 nucleotides: TGTGCCAGCAGCTTACAGTGGGCTAGCGGGGAAGAGACCCAGTACTTC. Translation gives CASSLQWASGEETQYF.

This clonotype has just a few counts. The chain employs TRBV29-1 and TRBJ1-2; 7 bases are shared with TRBD1. Trimming removed 5 bases from V and 6 bases from J; junction bases left unmatched: 12. CDR1 is SQVTM, CDR2 ANQGSEA, per germline. CDR3 length equals 14 residues. CDR3 loop: CSVQYSTGEDGYTF. In nucleotides, the CDR3 is TGCAGCGTTCAATACTCCACAGGGGAGGATGGCTACACCTTC.

This clonotype was seen more than once but under ten times. The V and J genes are TRBV12-3 or TRBV12-4 and TRBJ1-5, with D unresolved. The CDR3 covers 12 residues. With 7 bases removed from V and 4 bases from J, the gap between germline ends came to 8 bases. The CDR3: CASNRPNQPQHF. The CDR3 bases are TGTGCCAGCAATCGACCGAATCAGCCCCAGCATTTT.

This chain uses TRBV15 with TRBJ1-2; D gene uncertain. Trimming cost V 0 bases and J 6 bases, with 11 bases left between them. The CDR3 runs to 14 residues. Germline assignment: CDR1 LNHNV and CDR2 YYDKDF (reference sequence). The CDR3 nucleotides read TGTGCCACCAGCAGAGATTACGGGGATAATGGCTACACCTTC. It codes for CATSRDYGDNGYTF. The full variable domain, rest sourced from reference TRBV15 and TRBJ1-2, is DAMVIQNPRYQVTQFGKPVTLSCSQTLNHNVMYWYQQKSSQAPKLLFHYYDKDFNNEADTPDNFQSRRPNTSFCFLDIRSPGLGDTAMYLCATSRDYGDNGYTFGSGTRLTVV.

This clonotype was detected a few times. The gene calls are TRBV29-1 and TRBJ1-2; the D is unclear. Germline V gives CDR1 SQVTM, CDR2 ANQGSEA. CDR3 length: 13 residues. Trimming took off 4 bases at V and 7 bases at J, with 16 bases between the two ends. In DNA, the CDR3 is TGCAGCGTTGTGGAGGTGCCAGGCGGTGGCTACACCTTC. Translated, it gives CSVVEVPGGGYTF.

Details on this clonotype: Compared with germline, one end of the junction differs, possibly owing to a read error. This chain uses TRBV5-6 with TRBJ1-1, with 7 positions matching TRBD1. Germline CDR1 and CDR2: SGHDT and YYEEEE. This CDR3 comprises 14 residues. The CDR3 sequence is CASSSTGENTESFF. CDR3 nucleotides: TGTGCCAGCAGCTCCACAGGGGAGAACACTGAATCTTTCTTT. The complete variable domain, with remaining parts taken from reference TRBV5-6 and TRBJ1-1, reads DAGVTQSPTHLIKTRGQQVTLRCSPKSGHDTVSWYQQALGQGPQFIFQYYEEEERQRGNFPDRFSGHQFPNYSSELNVNALLLGDSALYLCASSSTGENTESFFGQGTRLTVV.

This clonotype occurred a few times. This chain connects TRBV18 to TRBJ2-7, with TRBD2 identical over 9 bases. CDR1 is KGHSH and CDR2 is LQKENI in the germline V gene. The junction had 12 bases not matched to a gene; V was cut back by 4 bases and J by 5 bases. The CDR3 has 16 residues. The CDR3: CASSLSQASGADEQYF. As DNA, the CDR3 is TGTGCCAGCTCACTTTCTCAGGCTAGCGGGGCTGACGAGCAGTACTTC.

The V call is TRBV27, the J call TRBJ2-3, with D unresolved. The CDR3 is made up of 14 amino acids. V was pared by 3 bases and J by 3 bases, with 10 bases between. The V gene's germline CDR1 is MNHEY and CDR2 SMNVEV (reference sequence). The CDR3 reads CASSFLRATDTQYF. The CDR3 bases are TGTGCCAGCAGTTTTTTAAGGGCGACAGATACGCAGTATTTT.

The chain combines TRBV12-3 or TRBV12-4 with TRBJ1-3; no clear D. The ends were cut back, 5 bases at V and 9 bases at J, with 17 bases in the middle. CDR3 length: 14 amino acids. Here the CDR3 reads CASSPPAGFATIYF. The CDR3 DNA reads as TGTGCCAGCAGTCCCCCCGCTGGATTCGCCACCATATATTTT.

In this sample, this clonotype turned up many times. The J gene is TRBJ2-1, the V gene TRBV13, with a weak D call TRBD1 (6 bases). The CDR3 has 13 amino acids. V was trimmed by 4 bases and J by 2 bases, leaving 6 bases between them. Germline V gene lookup returns CDR1 PRHDT and CDR2 FYEKMQ (reference sequence). The CDR3 sequence: CASSSGAYNEQFF. CDR3 coding DNA: TGTGCCAGCAGCTCAGGGGCCTACAATGAGCAGTTCTTC.

J is TRBJ2-3 and V is TRBV7-2; 8 nucleotides agree with TRBD2. Per germline, CDR1 SGHTA and CDR2 FQGNSA. This CDR3 region has 15 residues. Trimming removed 2 bases from V and 1 base from J; junction bases left unmatched: 2. The CDR3 loop is CASSLRRGGTDTQYF. CDR3 bases: TGTGCCAGCAGCTTAAGGCGGGGGGGCACAGATACGCAGTATTTT.

Only a few counts were recorded for this clonotype. This rearrangement joins TRBV14 to TRBJ1-1, with D perhaps TRBD1 (5 bases). The CDR3 runs to 14 residues. Germline V gives CDR1 SGHDN, CDR2 FVKESK. Trimming took off 9 bases at V and 4 bases at J, with 18 bases between the two ends. The CDR3 spells CASAALGGGTEAFF. The CDR3 DNA reads as TGTGCCAGTGCAGCCCTCGGGGGGGGCACTGAAGCTTTCTTT.